Below, one TCR beta chain is given with its context. The data belong to a study of blood T cells in healthy people across ages. A J-beta primer mix and a sample-barcoded 5' primer were used in a second PCR of roughly 7 to 12 cycles. Each CDR3 protein gets one entry after TCRdb re-called the 5' RACE reads with MiXCR. Of around 800,000 distinct CDR3 sequences in the sample, about 45% are singletons; the top ten hold around 18%. Sequenced input: blood. This receptor was taken from a man older than 75 in good health.

CDR3: CASSYSILAGENEQFF. The CDR3 DNA is TGTGCCAGCAGTTACTCGATACTAGCGGGAGAGAATGAGCAGTTCTTC. The V call is TRBV6-2 or TRBV6-3, the J call TRBJ2-1; TRBD2 matches 11 bases. Germline V gene sequence: CDR1 MNHEY, CDR2 SVGEGT. The J segment lost 7 bases and the V segment lost 0 bases, leaving 5 bases of the junction unmatched. The CDR3 loop spans 16 amino acids.